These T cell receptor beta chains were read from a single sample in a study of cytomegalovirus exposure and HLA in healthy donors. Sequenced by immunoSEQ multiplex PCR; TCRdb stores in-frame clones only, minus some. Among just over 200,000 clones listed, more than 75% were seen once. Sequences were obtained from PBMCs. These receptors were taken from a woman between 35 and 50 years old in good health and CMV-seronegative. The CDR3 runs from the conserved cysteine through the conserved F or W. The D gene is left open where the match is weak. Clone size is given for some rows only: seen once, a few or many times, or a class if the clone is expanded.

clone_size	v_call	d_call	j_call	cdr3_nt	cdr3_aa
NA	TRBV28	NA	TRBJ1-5	TGTGCCAGCAGTATTAATAGCAATCAGCCCCAGCATTTT	CASSINSNQPQHF
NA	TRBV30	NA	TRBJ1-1	TGTGCCTGGAGATCGGGTACTGAAGCTTTCTTT	CAWRSGTEAFF
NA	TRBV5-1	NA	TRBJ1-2	TGCGCCAGCAGGGCTCAGAATAACTATGGCTACACCTTC	CASRAQNNYGYTF
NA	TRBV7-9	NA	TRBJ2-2	TGTGCCAGCAGCTTATACGGAGGGAGTGACACCGGGGAGCTGTTTTTT	CASSLYGGSDTGELFF
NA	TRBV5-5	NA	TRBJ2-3	TGTGCCAGCAGTCACAGCGATACGCAGTATTTT	CASSHSDTQYF
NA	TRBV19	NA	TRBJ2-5	TGTGCCAGTAGTAGACAACCCAGAGAGACCCAGTACTTC	CASSRQPRETQYF
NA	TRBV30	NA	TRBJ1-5	TGTGCCTGGAGTGCAGATAGCAATCAGCCCCAGCATTTT	CAWSADSNQPQHF
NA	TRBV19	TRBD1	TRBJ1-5	TGTGCCAGTAGTAAAGAGGGACAGTCCAATCAGCCCCAGCATTTT	CASSKEGQSNQPQHF
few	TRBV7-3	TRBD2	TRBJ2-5	TGTGCGACAACTGGGGGGACTAACGTACTTATTTATCAAGAGACCCAGTACTTC	CATTGGTNVLIYQETQYF
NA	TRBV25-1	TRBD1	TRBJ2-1	TGTGCCAGCAGTGAGGCAGACAGGGGTGAGCAGTTCTTC	CASSEADRGEQFF
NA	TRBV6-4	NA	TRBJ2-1	TGTGCCAGCAGCGAAGACAGTAAGGATGAGCAGTTCTTC	CASSEDSKDEQFF
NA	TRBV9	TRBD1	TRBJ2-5	TGTGCCAGCAGCTTCCGACAGGGGGCTAGCCAAGAGACCCAGTACTTC	CASSFRQGASQETQYF
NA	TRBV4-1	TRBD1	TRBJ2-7	TGCGCCAGCAGCCAGACAGGGACAGGGAAAGAGCAGTACTTC	CASSQTGTGKEQYF
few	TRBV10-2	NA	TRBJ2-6	TGCGCCAGCAGTGGGGGGGGCCCCATGTCTGGGGCCAACGTCCTGACTTTC	CASSGGGPMSGANVLTF
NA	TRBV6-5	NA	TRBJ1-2	TGTGCCAGCAGTTACTCGTTCCAGGGGAATATTGGCTACACCTTC	CASSYSFQGNIGYTF
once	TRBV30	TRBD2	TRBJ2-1	TGTGCCTGGATTGTCATGCGGGAGGGGAATGAGCAGTTCTTC	CAWIVMREGNEQFF
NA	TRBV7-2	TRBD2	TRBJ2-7	TGTGCCAGCAGCCCCATAGCGGGAGGGCCTAGCGAGCAGTACTTC	CASSPIAGGPSEQYF
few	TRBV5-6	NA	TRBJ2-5	TGTGCCAGCAGCTTGTTAAGGACAGAAGAGACCCAGTACTTC	CASSLLRTEETQYF
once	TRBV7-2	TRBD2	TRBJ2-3	TGTGCCAGCGGGAGGGCCATGGGCACAGATACGCAGTATTTT	CASGRAMGTDTQYF
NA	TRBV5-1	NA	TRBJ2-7	TGCGCCAGCAGCTTGGATGATACAGGCACCTACGAGCAGTACTTC	CASSLDDTGTYEQYF
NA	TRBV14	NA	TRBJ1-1	TGTGCCAGCAGCCAAGTTCGAGGCACTGAAGCTTTCTTT	CASSQVRGTEAFF
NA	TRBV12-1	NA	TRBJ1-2	TGTGCCAGCAGCTTGTCGGGAACGCCGATCAACTATGGCTACACCTTC	CASSLSGTPINYGYTF
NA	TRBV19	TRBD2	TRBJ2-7	TGTGCCAGTGCAGCGGGAGGGGGGATAGGGGCCTACGAGCAGTACTTC	CASAAGGGIGAYEQYF
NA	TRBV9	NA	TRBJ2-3	TGTGCCAGCACCGTCCACCCCGTACAGCTTAGCACAGATACGCAGTATTTT	CASTVHPVQLSTDTQYF
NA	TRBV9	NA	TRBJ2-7	TGTGCCAGCAGCGTAGCAGGGGACCTCTACGAGCAGTACTTC	CASSVAGDLYEQYF
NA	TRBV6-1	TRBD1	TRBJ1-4	TGTGCCAGCAGCGAAGATCTCTGGACAGGGGAAAAACTGTTTTTT	CASSEDLWTGEKLFF
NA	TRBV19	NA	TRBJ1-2	TGTGCCAGTAGGGAAGGGGCAGGCGGCTACACCTTC	CASREGAGGYTF
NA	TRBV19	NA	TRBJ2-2	TGTGCCAGTAGTATAGGGACAGCCGGGGAGCTGTTTTTT	CASSIGTAGELFF
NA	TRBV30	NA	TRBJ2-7	TGTGCCTGGAGTCTAACGGCAGGGGACCTTTACTACGAGCAGTACTTC	CAWSLTAGDLYYEQYF
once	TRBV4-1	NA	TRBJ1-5	TGCGCCAGCAGCCACTCCCGGGGCAATCAGCCCCAGCATTTT	CASSHSRGNQPQHF
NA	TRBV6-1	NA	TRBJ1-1	TGTGCCAGCAGTGAACTGTTGGTGGCGGGCACTGAAGCTTTCTTT	CASSELLVAGTEAFF
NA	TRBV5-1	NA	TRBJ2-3	TGCGCCAGCAGCACCCCGGGGTCAGATACGCAGTATTTT	CASSTPGSDTQYF
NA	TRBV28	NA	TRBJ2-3	TGTGCCAGCAGTTTCTTGGTAGCGCAGTATTTT	CASSFLVAQYF
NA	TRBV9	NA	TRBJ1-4	TGTGCCAGCAGCTCCCGGGACACGCAGAAGGAAAAACTGTTTTTT	CASSSRDTQKEKLFF
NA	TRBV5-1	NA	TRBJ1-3	TGCGCCAGCAGCTTGGAGGGGTACTCTGGAAACACCATATATTTT	CASSLEGYSGNTIYF
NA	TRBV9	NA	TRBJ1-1	TGTGCCAGCAGCGTAGATGGGGGGTTGAACACTGAAGCTTTCTTT	CASSVDGGLNTEAFF
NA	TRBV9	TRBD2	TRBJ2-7	TGTGCCAGCAGCACCTCACTAGCGGGAGGCGGAGAGCAGTACTTC	CASSTSLAGGGEQYF
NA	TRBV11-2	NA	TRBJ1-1	TGTGCCAGCAGCTTAGCGGGGGGGAACACTGAAGCTTTCTTT	CASSLAGGNTEAFF
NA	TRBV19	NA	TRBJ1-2	TGTGCCAGTAGTATAATTGGCGAGGGCTCCCACTATGGCTACACCTTC	CASSIIGEGSHYGYTF
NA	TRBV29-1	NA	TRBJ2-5	TGCAGCGTTGGTTTGGGAGCAGAGACCCAGTACTTC	CSVGLGAETQYF
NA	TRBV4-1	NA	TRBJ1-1	TGCGCCAGCAGCCAAGGACAGCTGAACACTGAAGCTTTCTTT	CASSQGQLNTEAFF
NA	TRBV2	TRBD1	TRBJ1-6	TGTGCCAGCAAATTAGGGGGCAATAATTCACCCCTCCACTTT	CASKLGGNNSPLHF
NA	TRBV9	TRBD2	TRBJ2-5	TGTGCCAGCAGCGTAGGGGCTAGCGGGTCTTTGGAAGAGACCCAGTACTTC	CASSVGASGSLEETQYF
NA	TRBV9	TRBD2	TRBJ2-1	TGTGCCAGCAGCGACTCGCTTGGAGCGGGATACAATGAGCAGTTCTTC	CASSDSLGAGYNEQFF
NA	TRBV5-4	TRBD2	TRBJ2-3	TGTGCCAGCAGCTTGGCTCTAGCGGGGCTCCGGGATACGCAGTATTTT	CASSLALAGLRDTQYF
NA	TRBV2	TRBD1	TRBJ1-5	TGTGCCAGCAGTGATGAGGGGGCGGGCAATCAGCCCCAGCATTTT	CASSDEGAGNQPQHF
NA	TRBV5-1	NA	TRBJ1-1	TGCGCCAGCAGCTCTAGCTCGAAGGAAGCTTTCTTT	CASSSSSKEAFF
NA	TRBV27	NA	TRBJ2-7	TGTGCCAGCAGTTTAACTAGCTCCTACGAGCAGTACTTC	CASSLTSSYEQYF
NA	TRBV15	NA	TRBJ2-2	TGTGCCACCAGCAGGGGACTCTCGAGTTACACCGGGGAGCTGTTTTTT	CATSRGLSSYTGELFF
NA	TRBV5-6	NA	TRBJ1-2	TGTGCCAGCAGCTTGTTGAGAAGATTTAACTATGGCTACACCTTC	CASSLLRRFNYGYTF
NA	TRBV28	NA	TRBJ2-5	TGTGCCAGCAGTTTGTTTCGAGAGACCCAGTACTTC	CASSLFRETQYF
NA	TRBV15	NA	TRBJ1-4	TGTGCCAGATCCCAGGGCCCAACTAATGAAAAACTGTTTTTT	CARSQGPTNEKLFF
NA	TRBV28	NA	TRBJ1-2	TGTGCCAGCAGTAAGCAGACAGTTCCCTATGGCTACACCTTC	CASSKQTVPYGYTF